This passage covers 13 T cell receptor beta chains from one sample sequenced in a study of cytomegalovirus exposure and HLA in healthy donors (dated by TCRdb to the late 2010s). Library preparation used the immunoSEQ multiplex PCR assay. The multiplex PCR relied on a mix of 60 forward primers for TCR Vbeta segments and 13 reverse primers for TCR Jbeta segments. The source is immuneACCESS, and TCRdb retained only in-frame sequences with V and J called. Part of the clones is not carried over; for the studies checked, unresolved V genes explain less than half of this, and the remainder is unexplained. For this sample the table gives under 300,000 clones, of which about nine tenths were detected only once. In total, the top ten clones hold less than 2% of the sample. Sequencing was carried out using PBMCs. These receptors were collected from a girl aged 2-15 years in good health and CMV-seronegative.

The gene calls are TRBV7-8 and TRBJ2-7, with D perhaps matching TRBD1 (5 bases). The ends were cut back, 3 bases at V and 2 bases at J, with 17 bases in the middle. The CDR3 consists of 16 residues. Germline V gene lookup returns CDR1 SGHVS and CDR2 FQNEAQ. The CDR3 loop reads CASSLTVLRLTYEQYF. Written as DNA, the CDR3 is TGTGCCAGCAGCTTGACAGTACTCCGACTGACCTACGAGCAGTACTTC.

The J gene is TRBJ1-3, the V gene TRBV29-1; 7 bases agree with TRBD1. The CDR3 runs to 14 residues. Germline V lookup: CDR1 SQVTM, CDR2 ANQGSEA. V shed 3 bases and J 8 bases; nucleotides not matched to a gene: 10. The CDR3 loop reads CSVDTTGPGHTIYF. In nucleotides, the CDR3 is TGCAGCGTTGACACGACAGGGCCGGGACACACCATATATTTT. Together with reference TRBV29-1 and TRBJ1-3, the CDR3 gives the full variable domain: SAVISQKPSRDICQRGTSLTIQCQVDSQVTMMFWYRQQPGQSLTLIATANQGSEATYESGFVIDKFPISRPNLTFSTLTVSNMSPEDSSIYLCSVDTTGPGHTIYFGEGSWLTVV.

CDR3 in DNA: TGCGCCAGCAGTGCTAGCGGGAGTATCTACAATGAGCAGTTCTTC. It is translated as CASSASGSIYNEQFF. The chain carries TRBV10-1 and TRBJ2-1, with 10 nucleotides matching TRBD2. The CDR3 length is 15 residues. Germline assignment: CDR1 WNHNN and CDR2 SYGVQD (reference sequence). Trimming took 4 bases from V and 3 from J; bases not matched to a gene: 3.

The chain has TRBV21-1 and TRBJ2-3; the DNA was not used to check the table's D call, TRBD2. TRBV21-1 is flagged as a pseudogene. The CDR3 is 18 amino acids. The CDR3 nucleotides are TGTGCCAGCAGCAAAGTTATGGGGGAGGGACCAAGCACAGATACGCAGTATTTT. This codes for CASSKVMGEGPSTDTQYF.

The chain uses TRBV19 and TRBJ1-2; 9 nucleotides align to TRBD1. CDR3 length: 17 amino acids. The V gene end was trimmed by 5 bases and the J gene end by 1 base; junction bases not matched to a gene: 11. Germline assignment: CDR1 LNHDA and CDR2 SQIVND (reference sequence). CDR3 in DNA: TGTGCCAGTAGTCTCCGGGACAGGGCTTTTTATAACTATGGCTACACCTTC. Translation gives CASSLRDRAFYNYGYTF.

The chain couples TRBV5-6 to TRBJ2-3; 8 bases are shared with TRBD1. V dropped 4 bases and J dropped 5; count of bases not matched to a gene: 6. CDR1 and CDR2 from the germline V gene are SGHDT and YYEEEE. The CDR3 runs 14 residues. The CDR3 reads CASSAGQGEDTQYF. The CDR3, as DNA: TGTGCCAGCAGCGCCGGACAGGGTGAAGATACGCAGTATTTT.

V gene TRBV7-8 combines with J gene TRBJ1-4; unclear D gene. Germline values: CDR1 SGHVS, CDR2 FQNEAQ. The ends were cut back, 3 bases at V and 0 bases at J, with 11 bases in the middle. CDR3 length equals 16 residues. CDR3 in amino acids: CASSLEFRTTNEKLFF. CDR3 coding DNA: TGTGCCAGCAGCTTGGAATTCAGGACAACTAATGAAAAACTGTTTTTT.

V and J are TRBV27 and TRBJ2-6; D gene unclear. The CDR3 totals 13 residues. V was cut by 6 bases and J by 7 bases, with 10 bases left in between. Germline assignment: CDR1 MNHEY and CDR2 SMNVEV (reference sequence). The CDR3 is CASSPTAANVLTF. As DNA, the CDR3 is TGTGCCAGCAGCCCTACCGCAGCCAACGTCCTGACTTTC.

The chain carries TRBV5-6 and TRBJ2-7; 10 positions agree with TRBD1. There are 16 residues in the CDR3. The germline V gene encodes CDR1 SGHDT and CDR2 YYEEEE. The V and J ends lost 4 bases and 1 base, in that order; junction bases with no gene match: 8. CDR3 region: CASSLRQGASSYEQYF. CDR3 DNA: TGTGCCAGCAGCCTGCGACAGGGGGCAAGTTCCTACGAGCAGTACTTC. The whole variable domain, remainder taken from reference TRBV5-6 and TRBJ2-7, is DAGVTQSPTHLIKTRGQQVTLRCSPKSGHDTVSWYQQALGQGPQFIFQYYEEEERQRGNFPDRFSGHQFPNYSSELNVNALLLGDSALYLCASSLRQGASSYEQYFGPGTRLTVT.

This clone was observed once. V gene TRBV7-2 combines with J gene TRBJ2-7, with D hard to call. CDR1 and CDR2 from the germline V gene are SGHTA and FQGNSA. The CDR3 consists of 14 residues. V lost 1 base, J lost 1 base, and 8 bases lay in between. Here the CDR3 DNA reads TGTGCCAGCAGCTTAGGACTGAATTCCTACGAGCAGTACTTC. Translated: CASSLGLNSYEQYF.

This rearrangement joins TRBV4-1 to TRBJ2-3; TRBD2 might be the D (6 bases). The CDR3 loop spans 15 amino acids. V was trimmed by 4 bases and J by 2 bases, leaving 13 bases between them. CDR1 MGHRA and CDR2 YSYEKL come from the germline V gene. CDR3: CASSPRDFPTDTQYF. CDR3 nucleotide sequence: TGCGCCAGCAGCCCTCGGGACTTCCCCACAGATACGCAGTATTTT.

This rearrangement joins TRBV6-6 to TRBJ2-4; TRBD2 is a possible D gene (6 bases). Trimming removed 2 bases at V and 5 bases at J, with 13 bases between. The CDR3 loop spans 15 amino acids. CDR1 and CDR2 from the germline V gene are MNHNY and SVGAGI (reference sequence). The CDR3 nucleotides read TGTGCCAGCAGTTACCCGCGGGGAAGGGAAAACATTCAGTACTTC. Translated, it gives CASSYPRGRENIQYF.

The genes are TRBV30 and TRBJ1-2, with 9 bases aligning to TRBD1. V was pared by 8 bases and J by 6 bases, with 4 bases of the junction left unmatched. This CDR3 has 11 residues. Germline-derived CDR1 and CDR2 are GTSNPN and SVGIG (reference sequence). This CDR3 is CAGGQGHGYTF. The CDR3, as DNA: TGTGCCGGGGGACAGGGCCATGGCTACACCTTC. Complete variable domain (other parts from reference TRBV30 and TRBJ1-2): SQTIHQWPATLVQPVGSPLSLECTVEGTSNPNLYWYRQAAGRGLQLLFYSVGIGQISSEVPQNLSASRPQDRQFILSSKKLLLSDSGFYLCAGGQGHGYTFGSGTRLTVV.